This TCR beta chain was documented in a study of cytomegalovirus exposure and HLA in healthy donors. With regard to this clone: Its antigen is unknown.

Germline values: CDR1 MGHRA, CDR2 YSYEKL. V shed 3 bases and J 3 bases; nucleotides not matched to a gene: 4. The CDR3 extends over 14 amino acids. PCR employed 60 Vbeta and 13 Jbeta primers. This table comes from immunoSEQ multiplex PCR, and its TCRdb copy is limited to in-frame clones, with some not included. This sample yields over 95,000 clones, of which around three quarters are seen a single time; 11% belongs to the top ten. General study results and limits: A later analysis found most CMV-associated TCR beta chains apparently HLA-restricted. In a later analysis, productive TCRs from donors in an Asian-associated ancestry cluster reportedly carried fewer N-insertions than the cohort mean.

This receptor was identified in a middle-aged man in good health and CMV-seropositive. This chain joins TRBV4-1 and TRBJ2-7, with 8 positions matching TRBD1. Sample: PBMCs. CDR3 DNA: TGCGCCAGCAGCCACCTTGGACAGGGCTACGAGCAGTACTTC. Its protein is CASSHLGQGYEQYF.